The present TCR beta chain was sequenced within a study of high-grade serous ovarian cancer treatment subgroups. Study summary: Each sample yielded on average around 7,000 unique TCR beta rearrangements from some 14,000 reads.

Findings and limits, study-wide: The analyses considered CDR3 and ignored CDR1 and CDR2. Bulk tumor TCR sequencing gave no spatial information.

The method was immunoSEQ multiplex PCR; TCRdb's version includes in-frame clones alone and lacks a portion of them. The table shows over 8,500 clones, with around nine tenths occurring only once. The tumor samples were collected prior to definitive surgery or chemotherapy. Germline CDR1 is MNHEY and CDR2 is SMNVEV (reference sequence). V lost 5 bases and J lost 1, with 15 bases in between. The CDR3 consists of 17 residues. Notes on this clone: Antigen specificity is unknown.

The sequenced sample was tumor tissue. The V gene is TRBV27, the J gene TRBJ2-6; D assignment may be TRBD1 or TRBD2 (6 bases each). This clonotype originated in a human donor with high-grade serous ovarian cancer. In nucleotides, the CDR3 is TGTGCCAGCAGTCCCAACCGGGGGCGGTCTGGGGCCAACGTCCTGACTTTC. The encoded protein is CASSPNRGRSGANVLTF.